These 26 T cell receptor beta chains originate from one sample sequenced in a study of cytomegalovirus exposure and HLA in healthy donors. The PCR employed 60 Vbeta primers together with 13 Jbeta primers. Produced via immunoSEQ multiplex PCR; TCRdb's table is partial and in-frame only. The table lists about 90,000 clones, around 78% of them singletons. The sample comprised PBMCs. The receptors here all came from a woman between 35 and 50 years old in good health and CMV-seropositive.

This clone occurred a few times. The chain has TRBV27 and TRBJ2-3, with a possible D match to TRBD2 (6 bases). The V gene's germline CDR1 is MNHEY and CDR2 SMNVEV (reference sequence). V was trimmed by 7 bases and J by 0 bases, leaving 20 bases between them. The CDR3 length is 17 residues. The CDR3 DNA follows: TGTGCCAGCACCCGTTTGGCAGAGCGGGTAAGCACAGATACGCAGTATTTT. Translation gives CASTRLAERVSTDTQYF.

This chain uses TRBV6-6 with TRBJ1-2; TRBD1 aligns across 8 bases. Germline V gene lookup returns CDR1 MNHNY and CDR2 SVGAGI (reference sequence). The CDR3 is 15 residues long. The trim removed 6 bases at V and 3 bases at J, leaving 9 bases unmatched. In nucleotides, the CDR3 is TGTGCCAGCAGGATCTACCCGGGACAGGACTATGGCTACACCTTC. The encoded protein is CASRIYPGQDYGYTF.

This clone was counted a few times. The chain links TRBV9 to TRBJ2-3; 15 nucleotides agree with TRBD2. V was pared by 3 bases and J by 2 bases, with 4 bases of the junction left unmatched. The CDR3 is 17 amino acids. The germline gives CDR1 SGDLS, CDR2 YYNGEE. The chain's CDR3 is CASSAGLAGGLTDTQYF. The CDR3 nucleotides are TGTGCCAGCAGCGCGGGACTAGCGGGAGGCCTCACAGATACGCAGTATTTT.

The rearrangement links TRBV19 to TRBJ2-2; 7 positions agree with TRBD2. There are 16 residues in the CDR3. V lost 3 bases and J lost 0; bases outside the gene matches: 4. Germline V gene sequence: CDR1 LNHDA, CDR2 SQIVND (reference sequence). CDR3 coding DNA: TGTGCCAGTAGTATGCGTCTAGCGGCGAACACCGGGGAGCTGTTTTTT. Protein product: CASSMRLAANTGELFF. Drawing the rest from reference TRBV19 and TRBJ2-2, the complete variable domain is DGGITQSPKYLFRKEGQNVTLSCEQNLNHDAMYWYRQDPGQGLRLIYYSQIVNDFQKGDIAEGYSVSREKKESFPLTVTSAQKNPTAFYLCASSMRLAANTGELFFGEGSRLTVL.

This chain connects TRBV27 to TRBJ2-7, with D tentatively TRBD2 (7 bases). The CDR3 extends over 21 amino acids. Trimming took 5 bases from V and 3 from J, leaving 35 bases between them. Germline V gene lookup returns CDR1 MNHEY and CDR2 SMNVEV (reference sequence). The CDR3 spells CASSHPTEGEGPPQGLYEQYF. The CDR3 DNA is TGTGCCAGCAGTCACCCGACGGAAGGGGAGGGCCCCCCCCAGGGGCTCTACGAGCAGTACTTC.

CDR3 loop: CASSSGQGFGTDTQYF. Here the CDR3 DNA reads TGTGCCAGCAGTTCGGGACAGGGGTTTGGCACAGATACGCAGTATTTT. The V call is TRBV28, the J call TRBJ2-3, with 10 bases that match TRBD1. The junction had 5 bases not matched to a gene; V was cut back by 4 bases and J by 1 base. The CDR3 contains 16 residues. Germline loops: CDR1 MDHEN, CDR2 SYDVKM.

Here the CDR3 DNA reads TGTGCCACCTCGCCTCAGGGGGGCAATCAGCCCCAGCATTTT. This sequence encodes CATSPQGGNQPQHF. The gene calls are TRBV7-2 and TRBJ1-5; 7 nucleotides agree with TRBD1. V shed 10 bases, J shed 2 bases, and the junction held 8 bases outside the gene matches. Germline V gene sequence: CDR1 SGHTA, CDR2 FQGNSA. The CDR3 covers 14 residues.

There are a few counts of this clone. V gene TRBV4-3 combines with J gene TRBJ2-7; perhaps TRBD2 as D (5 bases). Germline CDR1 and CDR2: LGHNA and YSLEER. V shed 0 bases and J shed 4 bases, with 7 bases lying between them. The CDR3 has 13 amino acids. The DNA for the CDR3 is TGCGCCAGCAGCCAAGATTCGGGGTACGAGCAGTACTTC. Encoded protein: CASSQDSGYEQYF.

As DNA, the CDR3 is TGTGCCAGTAGCCAGACTAGTTTGGGGACCCAGTACTTC. Translated: CASSQTSLGTQYF. The chain employs TRBV19 and TRBJ2-5; tentatively, D is TRBD2 (6 bases). CDR1 is LNHDA and CDR2 is SQIVND in the germline V gene (reference sequence). The CDR3 spans 13 residues. Between the trimmed V and J ends, which lost 6 bases and 7 bases, there was a span of 15 bases.

The CDR3 DNA follows: TGCAGCGTTGAACCGGGAGGGCCCCTAGCCAAAAACATTCAGTACTTC. Translating gives CSVEPGGPLAKNIQYF. This chain connects TRBV29-1 to TRBJ2-4; 8 bases line up with TRBD2. This CDR3 region has 16 residues. The germline V gene has CDR1 SQVTM and CDR2 ANQGSEA. J lost 0 bases, V lost 2 bases, and 6 bases had no gene match. The whole variable domain, filled in from reference TRBV29-1 and TRBJ2-4, reads SAVISQKPSRDICQRGTSLTIQCQVDSQVTMMFWYRQQPGQSLTLIATANQGSEATYESGFVIDKFPISRPNLTFSTLTVSNMSPEDSSIYLCSVEPGGPLAKNIQYFGAGTRLSVL.

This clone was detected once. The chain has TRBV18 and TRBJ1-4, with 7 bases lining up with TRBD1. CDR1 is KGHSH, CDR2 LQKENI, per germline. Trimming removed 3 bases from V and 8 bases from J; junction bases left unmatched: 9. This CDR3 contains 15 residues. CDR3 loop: CASSPLTGIGEKLFF. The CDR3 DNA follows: TGTGCCAGCTCACCCTTGACAGGGATTGGAGAAAAACTGTTTTTT.

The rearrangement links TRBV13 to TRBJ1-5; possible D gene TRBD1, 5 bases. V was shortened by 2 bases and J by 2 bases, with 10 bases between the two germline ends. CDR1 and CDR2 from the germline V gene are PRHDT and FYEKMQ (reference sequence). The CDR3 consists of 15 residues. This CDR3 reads CASSLTGGGNQPQHF. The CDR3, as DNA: TGTGCCAGCAGCTTAACCGGGGGGGGCAATCAGCCCCAGCATTTT.

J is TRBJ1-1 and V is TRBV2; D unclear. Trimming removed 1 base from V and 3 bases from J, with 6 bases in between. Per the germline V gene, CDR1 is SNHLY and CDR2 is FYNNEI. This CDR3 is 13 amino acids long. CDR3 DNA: TGTGCCAGCAGTGAAGAAAGCTACACTGAAGCTTTCTTT. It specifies CASSEESYTEAFF.

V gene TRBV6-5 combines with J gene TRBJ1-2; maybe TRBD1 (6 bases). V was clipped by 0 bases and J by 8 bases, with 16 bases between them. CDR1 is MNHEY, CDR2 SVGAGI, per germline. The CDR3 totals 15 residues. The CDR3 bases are TGTGCCAGCAGTTACTCTGGGGACATGAGGAACGGCTACACCTTC. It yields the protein CASSYSGDMRNGYTF.

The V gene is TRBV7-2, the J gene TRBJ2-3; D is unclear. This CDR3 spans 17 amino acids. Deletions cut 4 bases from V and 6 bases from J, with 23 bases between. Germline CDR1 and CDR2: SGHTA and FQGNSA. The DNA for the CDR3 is TGTGCCAGCAGCTCGATACGCATGGCTCCCCAAACCGATACGCAGTATTTT. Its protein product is CASSSIRMAPQTDTQYF.

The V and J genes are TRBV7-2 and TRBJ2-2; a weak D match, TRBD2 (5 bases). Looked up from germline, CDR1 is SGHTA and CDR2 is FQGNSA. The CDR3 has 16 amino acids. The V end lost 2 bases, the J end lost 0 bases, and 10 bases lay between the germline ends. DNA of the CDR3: TGTGCCAGCAGCTTATACGCGGGTACGAACACCGGGGAGCTGTTTTTT. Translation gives CASSLYAGTNTGELFF.

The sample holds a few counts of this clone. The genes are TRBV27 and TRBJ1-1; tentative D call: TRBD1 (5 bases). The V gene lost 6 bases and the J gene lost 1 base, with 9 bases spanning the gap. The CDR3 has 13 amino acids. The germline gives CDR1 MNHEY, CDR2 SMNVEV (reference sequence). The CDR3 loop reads CASRRRGNTEAFF. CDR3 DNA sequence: TGTGCCAGCAGGAGGAGGGGGAACACTGAAGCTTTCTTT.

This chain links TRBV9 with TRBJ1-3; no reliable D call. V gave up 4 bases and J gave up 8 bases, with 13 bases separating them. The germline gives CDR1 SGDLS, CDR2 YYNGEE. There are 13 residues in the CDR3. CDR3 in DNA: TGTGCCAGCAGCTCGCGGTACGGGGACACCATATATTTT. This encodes CASSSRYGDTIYF. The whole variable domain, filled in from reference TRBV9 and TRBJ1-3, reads DSGVTQTPKHLITATGQRVTLRCSPRSGDLSVYWYQQSLDQGLQFLIQYYNGEERAKGNILERFSAQQFPDLHSELNLSSLELGDSALYFCASSSRYGDTIYFGEGSWLTVV.

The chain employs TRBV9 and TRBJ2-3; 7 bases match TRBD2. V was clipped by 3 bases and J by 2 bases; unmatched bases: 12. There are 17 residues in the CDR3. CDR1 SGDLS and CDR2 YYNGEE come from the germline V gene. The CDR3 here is CASSEGRVAGTTDTQYF. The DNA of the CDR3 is TGTGCCAGCAGCGAGGGGAGGGTGGCGGGTACCACAGATACGCAGTATTTT.

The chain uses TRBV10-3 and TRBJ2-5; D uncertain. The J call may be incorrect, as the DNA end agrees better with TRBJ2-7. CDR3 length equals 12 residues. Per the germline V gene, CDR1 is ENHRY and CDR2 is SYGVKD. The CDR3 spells CAISDGAYEQYF. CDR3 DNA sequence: TGTGCCATCAGTGACGGTGCCTACGAGCAGTACTTC.

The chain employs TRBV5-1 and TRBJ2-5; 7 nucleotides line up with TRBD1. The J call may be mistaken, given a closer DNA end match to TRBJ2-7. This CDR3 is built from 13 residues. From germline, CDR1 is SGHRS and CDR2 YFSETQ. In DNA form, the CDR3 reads TGCGCCAGTCCCGACAGGGATGAATACGAGCAGTACTTC. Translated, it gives CASPDRDEYEQYF.

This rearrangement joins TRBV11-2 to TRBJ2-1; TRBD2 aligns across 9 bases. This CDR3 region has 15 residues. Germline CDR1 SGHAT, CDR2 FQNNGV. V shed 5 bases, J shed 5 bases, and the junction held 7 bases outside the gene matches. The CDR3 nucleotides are TGTGCCAGCAGCCCCACTAGCGGGTACAACAATGAGCAGTTCTTC. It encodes CASSPTSGYNNEQFF. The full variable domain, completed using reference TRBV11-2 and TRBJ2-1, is EAGVAQSPRYKIIEKRQSVAFWCNPISGHATLYWYQQILGQGPKLLIQFQNNGVVDDSQLPKDRFSAERLKGVDSTLKIQPAKLEDSAVYLCASSPTSGYNNEQFFGPGTRLTVL.

Here the CDR3 DNA reads TGTGCCAGCAGCCCTAGCGGGAGGGACTACGAGCAGTACTTC. Translation: CASSPSGRDYEQYF. The chain has TRBV9 and TRBJ2-7; 12 nucleotides line up with TRBD2. The V gene's germline CDR1 is SGDLS and CDR2 YYNGEE. This CDR3 contains 14 residues. The ends lost 4 bases at V and 3 bases at J; junction bases unmatched: 2. The complete variable domain, with remaining parts taken from reference TRBV9 and TRBJ2-7, reads DSGVTQTPKHLITATGQRVTLRCSPRSGDLSVYWYQQSLDQGLQFLIQYYNGEERAKGNILERFSAQQFPDLHSELNLSSLELGDSALYFCASSPSGRDYEQYFGPGTRLTVT.

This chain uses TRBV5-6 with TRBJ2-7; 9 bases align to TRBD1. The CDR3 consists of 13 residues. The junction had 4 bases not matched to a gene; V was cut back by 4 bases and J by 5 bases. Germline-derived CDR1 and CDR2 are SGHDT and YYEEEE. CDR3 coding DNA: TGTGCCAGCAGCGGGGGACAGGGTGACGAGCAGTACTTC. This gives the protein CASSGGQGDEQYF.

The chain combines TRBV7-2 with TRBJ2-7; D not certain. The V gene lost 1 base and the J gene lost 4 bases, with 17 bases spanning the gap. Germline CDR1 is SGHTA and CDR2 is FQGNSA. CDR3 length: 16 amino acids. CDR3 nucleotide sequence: TGTGCCAGCAGCTTAGTCTCGGGTCAGTCGGAGTACGAGCAGTACTTC. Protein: CASSLVSGQSEYEQYF. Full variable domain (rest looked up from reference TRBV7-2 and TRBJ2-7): GAGVSQSPSNKVTEKGKDVELRCDPISGHTALYWYRQSLGQGLEFLIYFQGNSAPDKSGLPSDRFSAERTGGSVSTLTIQRTQQEDSAVYLCASSLVSGQSEYEQYFGPGTRLTVT.

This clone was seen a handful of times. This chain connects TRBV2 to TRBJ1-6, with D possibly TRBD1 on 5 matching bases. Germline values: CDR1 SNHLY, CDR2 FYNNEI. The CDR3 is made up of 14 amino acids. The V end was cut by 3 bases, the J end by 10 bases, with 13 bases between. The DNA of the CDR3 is TGTGCCAGCAGTGATGGCCAGGGTGAATCACCCCTCCACTTT. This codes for CASSDGQGESPLHF. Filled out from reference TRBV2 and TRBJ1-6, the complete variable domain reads EPEVTQTPSHQVTQMGQEVILRCVPISNHLYFYWYRQILGQKVEFLVSFYNNEISEKSEIFDDQFSVERPDGSNFTLKIRSTKLEDSAMYFCASSDGQGESPLHFGNGTRLTVT.